Below are 25 T cell receptor beta chains sequenced from a single sample in a study of cytotoxic CD8 clonotypes in ibrutinib-treated CLL. Assay used: immunoSEQ multiplex PCR; TCRdb lists only in-frame clones, some missing. The table has hundreds of thousands of clones, 80% seen once. The source material was PBMCs, sampled before ibrutinib treatment. Receptors originate from a human donor with chronic lymphocytic leukemia.

The chain employs TRBV7-9 and TRBJ2-1; the D gene is possibly TRBD2 (5 bases). V shed 5 bases and J shed 7 bases, with 12 bases lying between them. Germline CDR1 reads SEHNR; CDR2 reads FQNEAQ (reference sequence). The CDR3 runs 13 residues. CDR3 DNA: TGTGCCAGCAGCCCCCGATTAGCGAATGAGCAGTTCTTC. This encodes CASSPRLANEQFF.

This chain uses TRBV10-2 with TRBJ2-2; 8 nucleotides agree with TRBD2. CDR3 length equals 16 residues. After removal of 3 bases from V and 3 bases from J, the junction contained 6 bases not matched to a gene. Germline CDR1 reads WSHSY; CDR2 reads SAAADI. This CDR3 is CASSDGGRLYTGELFF. CDR3 nucleotide sequence: TGCGCCAGCAGTGACGGCGGGAGGTTGTACACCGGGGAGCTGTTTTTT.

J is TRBJ2-2 and V is TRBV6-5; 9 nucleotides match TRBD2. CDR3 length: 15 residues. Germline V lookup: CDR1 MNHEY, CDR2 SVGAGI. V lost 6 bases and J lost 0; bases outside the gene matches: 2. CDR3 region: CASRAGGTNTGELFF. CDR3 sequence (DNA): TGTGCCAGCAGGGCGGGAGGGACGAACACCGGGGAGCTGTTTTTT.

The CDR3 protein is CASSRGTSYEQYF. The CDR3 DNA reads TGTGCCAGCTCACGCGGGACAAGCTACGAGCAGTACTTC. The chain joins TRBV18 to TRBJ2-7; either TRBD1 or TRBD2 may fit D (6 bases each). This CDR3 spans 13 amino acids. CDR1 is KGHSH, CDR2 LQKENI, per germline. The V and J ends lost 4 bases and 3 bases respectively, with 10 bases between them.

V is TRBV7-6 and J is TRBJ1-2, with TRBD1 matching 10 bases. The germline V gene encodes CDR1 SGHVS and CDR2 FNYEAQ. The junction had 19 bases not matched to a gene; V was cut back by 5 bases and J by 4 bases. This CDR3 is 19 amino acids long. In DNA, the CDR3 is TGTGCCAGCAGCGCCTCGACAGGGGGCTTTATCGGTGGTGGCTATGGCTACACCTTC. Translated: CASSASTGGFIGGGYGYTF.

V is TRBV7-2 and J is TRBJ1-5; no reliable D call. Germline V CDR1 and CDR2: SGHTA, FQGNSA. The CDR3 consists of 13 residues. V was pared by 2 bases and J by 7 bases, with 9 bases between. This CDR3 is CASSLWQIQPQHF. DNA of the CDR3: TGTGCCAGCAGCTTATGGCAAATCCAGCCCCAGCATTTT.

This clone has just a few counts. The chain combines TRBV7-2 with TRBJ2-1; D is unresolved. The CDR3 totals 12 residues. Germline CDR1 reads SGHTA; CDR2 reads FQGNSA. The V and J ends lost 0 bases and 10 bases respectively, with 7 bases between them. The CDR3 loop is CASSLAGVEQFF. For the CDR3, the DNA is TGTGCCAGCAGCTTAGCTGGAGTCGAGCAGTTCTTC.

This rearrangement joins TRBV25-1 to TRBJ2-7; D gene uncertain. V dropped 4 bases and J dropped 2 bases, with 15 bases sitting between them. Germline V CDR1 and CDR2: MGHDK, SYGVNS. The CDR3 length is 15 residues. CDR3 in DNA: TGTGCCAGCAGTGGGGCAGGCAGTTTCACCTACGAGCAGTACTTC. The encoded protein is CASSGAGSFTYEQYF.

This rearrangement joins TRBV2 to TRBJ1-5, with D uncertain. The CDR3 sequence is 16 residues long. The V end lost 2 bases, the J end lost 4 bases, and 15 bases lay between the germline ends. Germline V gene sequence: CDR1 SNHLY, CDR2 FYNNEI. CDR3 protein: CASSEFPPGLNQPQHF. CDR3 nucleotides: TGTGCCAGCAGTGAATTCCCCCCAGGTTTGAATCAGCCCCAGCATTTT.

This clone appeared once. The chain recombines TRBV29-1 with TRBJ2-5, with 9 bases that match TRBD1. Trimming at V came to 2 bases and at J to 2 bases, leaving 6 bases not matched to a gene. The CDR3 has 15 amino acids. The germline V gene has CDR1 SQVTM and CDR2 ANQGSEA. The CDR3 sequence: CSVEFIGTGQETQYF. The CDR3 DNA follows: TGCAGCGTTGAATTCATCGGGACAGGGCAAGAGACCCAGTACTTC.

This chain connects TRBV6-5 to TRBJ2-1, with 14 bases aligning to TRBD2. This CDR3 has 16 amino acids. J lost 8 bases, V lost 4 bases, and 7 bases had no gene match. Germline CDR1 MNHEY, CDR2 SVGAGI. The CDR3 loop reads CASSSPGLAGAHEQFF. The CDR3 DNA follows: TGTGCCAGCAGTTCCCCGGGACTAGCGGGAGCCCATGAGCAGTTCTTC.

The chain employs TRBV6-5 and TRBJ2-2, with TRBD2 identical over 13 bases. The CDR3 is 15 amino acids. The germline V gene has CDR1 MNHEY and CDR2 SVGAGI. After removal of 6 bases from V and 6 bases from J, the junction contained 4 bases not matched to a gene. The CDR3 DNA sequence: TGTGCCAGCAGGAGACTAGCGGGAGGTCCCGGGGAGCTGTTTTTT. Translation gives CASRRLAGGPGELFF.

This clone occurred once. The CDR3 is CASSISLGTSWEQFF. The CDR3 DNA follows: TGTGCCAGTAGTATATCTCTCGGGACTAGCTGGGAGCAGTTCTTC. V and J are TRBV19 and TRBJ2-1; 9 positions match TRBD2. V shed 2 bases and J 10 bases; nucleotides not matched to a gene: 9. The CDR3 loop spans 15 amino acids. From germline, CDR1 is LNHDA and CDR2 SQIVND (reference sequence). Looking up the rest from reference TRBV19 and TRBJ2-1 gives the full variable domain: DGGITQSPKYLFRKEGQNVTLSCEQNLNHDAMYWYRQDPGQGLRLIYYSQIVNDFQKGDIAEGYSVSREKKESFPLTVTSAQKNPTAFYLCASSISLGTSWEQFFGPGTRLTVL.

The CDR3 here is CASSDQGQRLSGANVLTF. The DNA for the CDR3 is TGTGCCAGCAGTGATCAAGGACAGCGGCTCTCTGGGGCCAACGTCCTGACTTTC. The V gene is TRBV25-1, the J gene TRBJ2-6, with D maybe TRBD1 (6 bases). This CDR3 region has 18 residues. Germline V lookup: CDR1 MGHDK, CDR2 SYGVNS. V gave up 3 bases and J gave up 0 bases, with 15 bases separating them.

The chain recombines TRBV11-2 with TRBJ2-7; unclear D gene. CDR3 size: 15 residues. Germline lookup yields CDR1 SGHAT and CDR2 FQNNGV. V shed 7 bases and J shed 0 bases, with 16 bases lying between them. The DNA of the CDR3 is TGTGCCAGCACCCCGAGTTTGGCTTACTCCTACGAGCAGTACTTC. The encoded protein is CASTPSLAYSYEQYF. Complete variable domain (other parts from reference TRBV11-2 and TRBJ2-7): EAGVAQSPRYKIIEKRQSVAFWCNPISGHATLYWYQQILGQGPKLLIQFQNNGVVDDSQLPKDRFSAERLKGVDSTLKIQPAKLEDSAVYLCASTPSLAYSYEQYFGPGTRLTVT.

This chain connects TRBV7-9 to TRBJ2-4; D not resolved. V was clipped by 1 base and J by 10 bases, with 11 bases between them. Germline CDR1 SEHNR, CDR2 FQNEAQ (reference sequence). This CDR3 is 13 amino acids long. The CDR3 nucleotides are TGTGCCAGCAGCTTAGGGGTCCAGAATATTCAGTACTTC. Residues: CASSLGVQNIQYF.

This clone has only one observation. CDR3 sequence: CASSVTGALGNEQFF. The CDR3 DNA reads as TGTGCCAGCAGCGTAACAGGGGCTTTGGGCAATGAGCAGTTCTTC. V gene TRBV9 combines with J gene TRBJ2-1; 7 bases are a match to TRBD1. The CDR3 spans 15 residues. Germline V gene lookup returns CDR1 SGDLS and CDR2 YYNGEE. The V gene end was trimmed by 1 base and the J gene end by 6 bases; junction bases not matched to a gene: 7.

A single count supports this clone. The rearrangement links TRBV5-4 to TRBJ2-3; the match to TRBD1 covers 7 bases. The CDR3 runs 15 residues. Germline-derived CDR1 and CDR2 are SGHNT and YYREEE (reference sequence). With V trimmed by 1 base and J by 2 bases, 4 bases remained unmatched. CDR3 protein: CASSLQGDPTDTQYF. For the CDR3, the DNA is TGTGCCAGCAGCTTGCAGGGGGACCCCACAGATACGCAGTATTTT.

The chain uses TRBV29-1 and TRBJ2-7; TRBD1 matches at 7 bases. The junction had 6 bases not matched to a gene; V was cut back by 7 bases and J by 3 bases. CDR1 is SQVTM, CDR2 ANQGSEA, per germline. The CDR3 is 12 amino acids. The CDR3 region is CSARQGVYEQYF. CDR3 DNA sequence: TGCAGCGCCCGACAGGGCGTCTACGAGCAGTACTTC.

This clone was seen only a few times. The genes are TRBV11-2 and TRBJ2-1, with 14 bases lining up with TRBD2. The CDR3 spans 16 residues. V gave up 7 bases and J gave up 8 bases; unmatched junction bases: 10. Germline assignment: CDR1 SGHAT and CDR2 FQNNGV. The CDR3 DNA follows: TGTGCCAGCACCCGATTAGGGACTAGCGGGAGCGATGAGCAGTTCTTC. Translation gives CASTRLGTSGSDEQFF.

This clone has at least ten counts. This chain links TRBV10-3 with TRBJ2-7; no reliable D call. The CDR3 has 11 amino acids. V dropped 4 bases and J dropped 5 bases, with 6 bases sitting between them. Looked up from germline, CDR1 is ENHRY and CDR2 is SYGVKD. CDR3 loop: CAISVGNEQYF. In nucleotides, the CDR3 is TGTGCCATCAGTGTGGGGAACGAGCAGTACTTC.

J is TRBJ2-1 and V is TRBV7-9; D possibly corresponds to TRBD1 (6 bases). The CDR3 loop spans 16 amino acids. CDR1 and CDR2 (germline): SEHNR, FQNEAQ (reference sequence). The V and J ends lost 5 bases and 0 bases respectively, with 14 bases between them. In DNA, the CDR3 is TGTGCCAGCAGCCCACCTGGGGGCGCCTCCTACAATGAGCAGTTCTTC. Translated: CASSPPGGASYNEQFF.

The V and J genes are TRBV11-2 and TRBJ2-1; D gene uncertain. Germline lookup yields CDR1 SGHAT and CDR2 FQNNGV. V was shortened by 4 bases and J by 6 bases, with 19 bases between the two germline ends. The CDR3 sequence is 16 residues long. CDR3 residues: CASSSHPDLLSNEQFF. In DNA form, the CDR3 reads TGTGCCAGCAGCTCACATCCGGACCTCCTTAGCAATGAGCAGTTCTTC.

In this sample, this clone turned up a few times. V and J are TRBV10-3 and TRBJ2-1, with 13 bases aligning to TRBD2. The junction had 10 bases not matched to a gene; V was cut back by 3 bases and J by 8 bases. There are 17 residues in the CDR3. CDR1 and CDR2 (germline): ENHRY, SYGVKD. CDR3 loop: CAISDPGLAGREDEQFF. CDR3 bases: TGTGCCATCAGTGACCCGGGACTAGCGGGGAGGGAGGATGAGCAGTTCTTC.

The genes are TRBV4-1 and TRBJ2-5; 9 bases map to TRBD2. Germline CDR1 and CDR2: MGHRA and YSYEKL. Trimming removed 5 bases from V and 5 bases from J; junction bases left unmatched: 3. The CDR3 length is 13 residues. The CDR3 coding sequence is TGCGCCAGCAGCGATAGCGGGAGTGAGACCCAGTACTTC. This gives the protein CASSDSGSETQYF.